The 4 T cell receptor beta chains in this list originate from one sample, sequenced in a study of blood T cell repertoires in COVID-19. Method: immunoSEQ multiplex PCR; TCRdb's copy keeps in-frame clones and lacks some. The sample records about 200,000 clones, 70% to 90% being singletons. Sequencing was done on a sample of peripheral blood. The source is a woman aged 65 to 85 with acute or convalescent COVID-19.

The chain couples TRBV19 to TRBJ2-1; 9 bases fit TRBD1. The CDR3 has 15 residues. Losses at the gene ends were 3 bases for V and 7 bases for J; bases not matched to a gene: 7. The V gene's germline CDR1 is LNHDA and CDR2 SQIVND (reference sequence). CDR3 sequence (DNA): TGTGCCAGTAGTATCGTACAGGGGGCTATGAATGAGCAGTTCTTC. It codes for CASSIVQGAMNEQFF.

V is TRBV2 and J is TRBJ1-2; a possible D gene is TRBD1 (5 bases). The germline V gene has CDR1 SNHLY and CDR2 FYNNEI. The CDR3 spans 15 residues. Deletions cut 4 bases from V and 6 bases from J, with 18 bases between. In DNA form, the CDR3 reads TGTGCCAGCAGTGCCTCCAGGGCAGGACTAAATGGCTACACCTTC. It encodes CASSASRAGLNGYTF.

The rearrangement links TRBV10-2 to TRBJ2-5; possible D gene TRBD2, 5 bases. V was cut by 4 bases and J by 1 base, with 10 bases left in between. The CDR3 extends over 14 amino acids. The germline gives CDR1 WSHSY, CDR2 SAAADI. CDR3 DNA sequence: TGCGCCAGCAGTGCTCAGCGGAGCCAAGAGACCCAGTACTTC. Amino acids: CASSAQRSQETQYF.

The chain combines TRBV7-6 with TRBJ1-6; weak D call: TRBD1 (6 bases). The V end was cut by 5 bases, the J end by 4 bases, with 6 bases between. CDR1 SGHVS and CDR2 FNYEAQ come from the germline V gene. The CDR3 length is 13 residues. For the CDR3, the DNA is TGTGCCAGCAGCACAGGGTATAATTCACCCCTCCACTTT. The encoded protein is CASSTGYNSPLHF.